The rows below give T cell receptor beta chains drawn from one sample of a study of blood T cell repertoires in COVID-19. Repertoires were generated with immunoSEQ multiplex PCR, while TCRdb's copy carries only in-frame clones and drops some. This table holds about 64,000 clones, roughly 82% found once. The sample was peripheral blood. Receptors were obtained from a woman in her sixties with acute or convalescent COVID-19. Each CDR3 is given with its conserved first and last residue. Fields, in order: D gene, J gene, clone size, V gene, CDR3 protein, CDR3 DNA. The D gene is left open where the match is weak. A row's size may be missing; if present it is once, few, many or a size class.

d_call: NA
j_call: TRBJ1-1
clone_size: few
v_call: TRBV18
cdr3_aa: CASSMEGLGRTEAFF
cdr3_nt: TGTGCCAGCTCAATGGAGGGATTAGGAAGGACTGAAGCTTTCTTT

d_call: NA
j_call: TRBJ2-3
clone_size: NA
v_call: TRBV13
cdr3_aa: CASSLAGQSHSDTQYF
cdr3_nt: TGTGCCAGCAGCCTCGCGGGACAGTCCCACTCAGATACGCAGTATTTT

d_call: TRBD1
j_call: TRBJ1-2
clone_size: NA
v_call: TRBV7-9
cdr3_aa: CASSLVQGAYYGYTF
cdr3_nt: TGTGCCAGCAGCTTAGTCCAGGGGGCCTACTATGGCTACACCTTC

d_call: TRBD1
j_call: TRBJ2-4
clone_size: once
v_call: TRBV29-1
cdr3_aa: CSVQTGGENIQYF
cdr3_nt: TGCAGCGTGCAGACAGGGGGCGAGAACATTCAGTACTTC

d_call: TRBD2
j_call: TRBJ2-3
clone_size: NA
v_call: TRBV29-1
cdr3_aa: CSVVSGGRTDTQYF
cdr3_nt: TGCAGCGTTGTCAGCGGGGGGCGCACAGATACGCAGTATTTT

d_call: NA
j_call: TRBJ1-1
clone_size: NA
v_call: TRBV5-1
cdr3_aa: CASSPVSGSTEAFF
cdr3_nt: TGCGCCAGCAGCCCTGTATCCGGGAGCACTGAAGCTTTCTTT

d_call: TRBD1
j_call: TRBJ2-3
clone_size: NA
v_call: TRBV24-1
cdr3_aa: CATTGTEDLTDTQYF
cdr3_nt: TGTGCCACCACCGGGACAGAAGATCTTACAGATACGCAGTATTTT

d_call: TRBD1
j_call: TRBJ1-1
clone_size: NA
v_call: TRBV4-1
cdr3_aa: CASSQGQGARRGTEAFF
cdr3_nt: TGCGCCAGCAGCCAAGGGCAGGGGGCGAGACGGGGAACTGAAGCTTTCTTT

d_call: TRBD1
j_call: TRBJ1-2
clone_size: NA
v_call: TRBV7-3
cdr3_aa: CASSTGQRVGGYTF
cdr3_nt: TGTGCCAGCAGCACGGGACAGCGCGTCGGGGGCTACACCTTC

d_call: NA
j_call: TRBJ1-5
clone_size: NA
v_call: TRBV2
cdr3_aa: CASSGTDFNQPQHF
cdr3_nt: TGTGCCAGCAGTGGGACAGATTTCAATCAGCCCCAGCATTTT

d_call: TRBD2
j_call: TRBJ2-1
clone_size: NA
v_call: TRBV29-1
cdr3_aa: CSVGYGGAGIQQFF
cdr3_nt: TGCAGCGTCGGGTACGGGGGGGCCGGTATACAGCAGTTCTTC

d_call: TRBD1
j_call: TRBJ1-2
clone_size: once
v_call: TRBV6-5
cdr3_aa: CASSLDRALYGYTF
cdr3_nt: TGTGCCAGCAGTTTGGACAGGGCCCTATATGGCTACACCTTC

d_call: NA
j_call: TRBJ2-5
clone_size: NA
v_call: TRBV5-1
cdr3_aa: CASSLKDRFQETQYF
cdr3_nt: TGCGCCAGCAGCCTCAAAGACAGGTTCCAAGAGACCCAGTACTTC

d_call: NA
j_call: TRBJ1-1
clone_size: NA
v_call: TRBV7-9
cdr3_aa: CASSLVSVGGRAEAFF
cdr3_nt: TGTGCCAGCAGCTTAGTAAGTGTAGGGGGTAGGGCTGAAGCTTTCTTT

d_call: TRBD2
j_call: TRBJ2-1
clone_size: NA
v_call: TRBV6-5
cdr3_aa: CASSYERGGGNEQFF
cdr3_nt: TGTGCCAGCAGTTACGAGCGGGGGGGTGGAAATGAGCAGTTCTTC

d_call: TRBD2
j_call: TRBJ2-1
clone_size: NA
v_call: TRBV9
cdr3_aa: CASSLSGGAEGEQFF
cdr3_nt: TGTGCCAGCAGCCTTAGCGGGGGGGCCGAGGGTGAGCAGTTCTTC

d_call: NA
j_call: TRBJ1-2
clone_size: NA
v_call: TRBV5-4
cdr3_aa: CASSLSAGREAGYTF
cdr3_nt: TGTGCCAGCAGCTTGTCAGCAGGGCGTGAAGCTGGCTACACCTTC

d_call: NA
j_call: TRBJ2-7
clone_size: NA
v_call: TRBV6-6
cdr3_aa: CASSYSNYEQYF
cdr3_nt: TGTGCCAGCAGTTACTCCAACTACGAGCAGTACTTC

d_call: NA
j_call: TRBJ1-2
clone_size: NA
v_call: TRBV2
cdr3_aa: CASSEAGGGQVYGYTF
cdr3_nt: TGTGCCAGCAGTGAAGCGGGCGGGGGGCAAGTCTATGGCTACACCTTC

d_call: NA
j_call: TRBJ1-5
clone_size: NA
v_call: TRBV3-1/TRBV3-2
cdr3_aa: CASSQEGGAGQPQHF
cdr3_nt: TGTGCCAGCAGCCAAGAGGGGGGGGCAGGTCAGCCCCAGCATTTT

d_call: TRBD1
j_call: TRBJ1-1
clone_size: few
v_call: TRBV10-3
cdr3_aa: CAINDDRAGTEAFF
cdr3_nt: TGTGCCATCAACGACGACAGGGCGGGCACTGAAGCTTTCTTT

d_call: TRBD1
j_call: TRBJ2-5
clone_size: NA
v_call: TRBV6-5
cdr3_aa: CASSFTTGGGETQYF
cdr3_nt: TGTGCCAGCAGTTTTACGACAGGGGGCGGAGAGACCCAGTACTTC

d_call: TRBD2
j_call: TRBJ2-1
clone_size: few
v_call: TRBV7-9
cdr3_aa: CASSLASGGEQFF
cdr3_nt: TGTGCCAGCAGCTTAGCTAGCGGGGGGGAGCAGTTCTTC

d_call: TRBD1
j_call: TRBJ2-7
clone_size: few
v_call: TRBV5-1
cdr3_aa: CASSSKTGQGYEQYF
cdr3_nt: TGCGCCAGCAGCTCTAAGACAGGGCAAGGCTACGAGCAGTACTTC